This T cell receptor beta chain was observed in a study of immune heterogeneity within non-small cell lung tumors. The CDR3 comprises 15 residues, both ends counted. From germline, CDR1 is LNHDA and CDR2 SQIVND (reference sequence). Genomic DNA from bulk tumor acted as the template, and about 550 ng was loaded per sample. Surgery yielded several widely spaced biopsies per primary tumor. Patients underwent curative surgery for non-small cell lung cancer (untreated and newly diagnosed). TCR beta CDR3 regions came from multiplex PCR with 32 forward V and 13 reverse J primers. TCRdb re-derived calls from the multiplex PCR reads in MiXCR, one entry per CDR3 protein. The data contain about 11,000 distinct CDR3 sequences, approximately 29% of them seen just once; the ten biggest clones take up 21%. As concerns this clonotype: Lacking the conserved final phenylalanine or tryptophan, this CDR3 likely reflects a read error. Because the CDR3's place on the DNA is in doubt, the DNA is left out and the CDR3 is given as listed by TCRdb.

The sample was lung tumor tissue. The source of this sequence is a woman aged 45-65 years with non-small cell lung cancer. V gene TRBV19 combines with J gene TRBJ2-3; the table's D call, TRBD2, was not checked against the DNA. This CDR3 is CASSITQAREQYFGP.